One sample yielded the 8 T cell receptor beta chains listed below, sequenced in a study of cytomegalovirus exposure and HLA in healthy donors. This table comes from immunoSEQ multiplex PCR, and its TCRdb copy is limited to in-frame clones, with some not included. This table has 100,000 to 150,000 clones, roughly nine tenths appearing once. The source material was PBMCs. All receptors come from a woman younger than 35 in good health and CMV-seronegative.

The chain carries TRBV23-1 and TRBJ1-5; maybe TRBD1 (6 bases). TRBV23-1 is sorted into the ORF group, with uncertain function. CDR3 length: 15 residues. The V gene lost 2 bases and the J gene lost 2 bases, with 10 bases spanning the gap. CDR3 sequence: CASSQHPGGNQPQHF. The CDR3 nucleotides read TGCGCCAGCAGTCAACATCCAGGGGGCAATCAGCCCCAGCATTTT.

V usage is TRBV28 and J usage is TRBJ2-7; TRBD1 is a possible D gene (6 bases). Germline V gene data show CDR1 as MDHEN and CDR2 as SYDVKM. This CDR3 has 13 amino acids. Trimming pared 5 bases from V and 2 bases from J, leaving 10 bases between. In DNA form, the CDR3 reads TGTGCCAGCAGTGACAGGACACCCTACGAGCAGTACTTC. Protein: CASSDRTPYEQYF.

The chain uses TRBV11-1 and TRBJ2-1; a weak D match, TRBD2 (5 bases). V lost 3 bases and J 0 bases, leaving 12 bases between the germline ends. The V gene's germline CDR1 is SGHAT and CDR2 FQDESV (reference sequence). This CDR3 has 16 amino acids. The CDR3 DNA reads as TGTGCCAGCAGCTTCGGGGAGAGATACTCCTACAATGAGCAGTTCTTC. Amino acids: CASSFGERYSYNEQFF.

V is TRBV5-1 and J is TRBJ2-3; tentative D call: TRBD2 (6 bases). Germline values: CDR1 SGHRS, CDR2 YFSETQ. CDR3 length: 16 amino acids. V lost 0 bases to trimming and J lost 3 bases, with 14 bases between them. Written as DNA, the CDR3 is TGCGCCAGCAGCTTGGTATCGGGGGTGGTTACAGATACGCAGTATTTT. Translated, it gives CASSLVSGVVTDTQYF.

The chain has TRBV6-5 and TRBJ1-4; D is undetermined. With 0 bases removed from V and 4 bases from J, the gap between germline ends came to 9 bases. Germline CDR1 and CDR2: MNHEY and SVGAGI. The CDR3 length is 15 residues. CDR3 sequence: CASSYSRHINEKLFF. As DNA, the CDR3 is TGTGCCAGCAGTTACTCGCGGCATATTAATGAAAAACTGTTTTTT.

J is TRBJ2-1 and V is TRBV11-3; D is possibly TRBD2 (5 bases). V lost 1 base and J 0 bases, leaving 7 bases between the germline ends. Per the germline V gene, CDR1 is SGHNT and CDR2 is YENEEA. CDR3 length: 15 residues. CDR3 in amino acids: CASSLGTYSYNEQFF. The CDR3 nucleotides read TGTGCCAGCAGCTTAGGGACTTACTCCTACAATGAGCAGTTCTTC.

The chain is built from TRBV30 and TRBJ2-7; the match to TRBD1 covers 7 bases. The CDR3 has 16 amino acids. V shed 3 bases and J 3 bases; nucleotides not matched to a gene: 14. Germline assignment: CDR1 GTSNPN and CDR2 SVGIG (reference sequence). CDR3 protein: CAWSGLNRGSVYEQYF. CDR3 DNA sequence: TGTGCCTGGAGCGGTTTGAACAGGGGTAGTGTCTACGAGCAGTACTTC.

The chain uses TRBV11-3 and TRBJ2-3, with D possibly matching TRBD2 (6 bases). This CDR3 spans 13 amino acids. The germline V and J ends were trimmed by 5 bases and 6 bases, with 12 bases remaining between them. Germline lookup yields CDR1 SGHNT and CDR2 YENEEA. Here the CDR3 reads CASSQEGRDTQYF. DNA for the CDR3: TGTGCCAGCAGCCAGGAGGGGAGGGATACGCAGTATTTT.